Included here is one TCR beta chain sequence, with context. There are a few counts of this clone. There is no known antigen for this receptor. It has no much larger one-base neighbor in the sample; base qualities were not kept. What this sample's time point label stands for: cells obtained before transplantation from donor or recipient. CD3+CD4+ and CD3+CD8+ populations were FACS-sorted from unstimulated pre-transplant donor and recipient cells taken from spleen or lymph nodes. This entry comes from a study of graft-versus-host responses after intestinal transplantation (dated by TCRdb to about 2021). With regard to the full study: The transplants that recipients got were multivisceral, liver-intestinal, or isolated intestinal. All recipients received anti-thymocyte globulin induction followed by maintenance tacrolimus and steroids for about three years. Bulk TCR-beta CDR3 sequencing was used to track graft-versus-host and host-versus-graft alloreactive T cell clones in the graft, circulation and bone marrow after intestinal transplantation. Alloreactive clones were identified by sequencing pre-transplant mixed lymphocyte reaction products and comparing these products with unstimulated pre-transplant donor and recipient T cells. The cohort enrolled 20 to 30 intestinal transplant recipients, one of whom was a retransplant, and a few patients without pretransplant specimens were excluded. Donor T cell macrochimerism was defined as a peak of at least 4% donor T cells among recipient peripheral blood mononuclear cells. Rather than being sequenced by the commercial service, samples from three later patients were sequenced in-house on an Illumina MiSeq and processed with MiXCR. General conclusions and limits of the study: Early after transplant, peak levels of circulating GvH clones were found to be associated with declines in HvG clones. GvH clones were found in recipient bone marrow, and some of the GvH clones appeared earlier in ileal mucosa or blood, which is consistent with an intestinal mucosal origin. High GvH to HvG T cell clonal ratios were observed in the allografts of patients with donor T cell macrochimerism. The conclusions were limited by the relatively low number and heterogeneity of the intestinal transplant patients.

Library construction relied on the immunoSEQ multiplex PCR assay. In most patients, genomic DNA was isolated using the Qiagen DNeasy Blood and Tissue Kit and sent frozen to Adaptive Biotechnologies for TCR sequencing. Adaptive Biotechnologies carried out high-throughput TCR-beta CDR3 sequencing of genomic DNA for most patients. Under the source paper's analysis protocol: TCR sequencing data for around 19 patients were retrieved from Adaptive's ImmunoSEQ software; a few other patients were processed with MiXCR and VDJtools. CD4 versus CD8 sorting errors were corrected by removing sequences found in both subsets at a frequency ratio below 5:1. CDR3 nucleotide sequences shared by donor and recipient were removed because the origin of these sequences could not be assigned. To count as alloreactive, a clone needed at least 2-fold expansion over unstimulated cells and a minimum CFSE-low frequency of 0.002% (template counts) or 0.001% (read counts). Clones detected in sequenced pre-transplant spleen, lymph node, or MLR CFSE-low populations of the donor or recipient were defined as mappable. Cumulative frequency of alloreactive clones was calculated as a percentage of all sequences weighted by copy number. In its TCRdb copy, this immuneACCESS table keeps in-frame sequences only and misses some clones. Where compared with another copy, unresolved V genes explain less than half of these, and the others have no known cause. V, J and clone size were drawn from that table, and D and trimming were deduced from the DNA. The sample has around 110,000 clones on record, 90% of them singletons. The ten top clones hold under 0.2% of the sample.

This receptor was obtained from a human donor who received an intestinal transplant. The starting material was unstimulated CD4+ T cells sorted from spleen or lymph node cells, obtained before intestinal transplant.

The CDR3 reads as follows: CASSLGLAGVETQYF. The DNA sequence is given as TGTGCCAGCAGCCTTGGACTAGCGGGAGTAGAGACCCAGTACTTC. The sequence links TRBV7-3 to TRBJ2-5; 13 central bases correspond to TRBD2. Trimming takes 5 bases off V and 4 bases off J; junction bases not matched to a gene: 4. The CDR3, from cysteine to phenylalanine, totals 15 residues. Only the CDR3 DNA stays, 45 bases, in frame from base 1. CDR1 and CDR2 are read off the germline V gene as SGHTA and FQGTGA.